This T cell receptor beta chain was sequenced in a study of blood T cell repertoires in COVID-19 (dated by TCRdb to the early 2020s). With respect to the entire study: Samples from collaborators originated in the United States, Italy and Spain and spanned both the acute and convalescent phases of COVID-19. The prospective study material was composed of cDNA or gDNA derived from T cells, B-cell-depleted T cells, or PBMCs. Subjects who had been exposed to COVID-19, were actively infected with it, or had recovered from it provided the deeply sampled blood TCRbeta repertoires that made up the dataset. The repertoires were released in a freely available public database intended as a resource for research on the immune response to SARS-CoV-2. Samples were obtained from the ongoing ImmuneRACE study (first 160 participants) and from some 1,200 subjects provided by 6 global collaborators. Sample metadata almost always included a de-identified subject ID, COVID-19 status, age in years and sex. Where available, HLA class I and class II types were taken from metadata supplied by the sample provider and were not determined by assay-based typing.

Each collaborating institution followed its own protocols to collect whole blood in K2EDTA tubes. For TCRbeta analysis, collaborators shipped samples as frozen whole blood, isolated PBMCs, or DNA extracted from either of those sample types. What the research found in general, with its limitations: Clinical and demographic metadata were provided uncurated, with the amount varying by source and participant.

Of note for this clone: No antigen is known for it. Base-call qualities are not available, and no considerably larger clone is one nucleotide away.

TCRbeta CDR3 regions were amplified from genomic DNA using the immunoSEQ Assay, a bias-controlled multiplex PCR. On the study's bioinformatics: The number of nucleated cells in each sample was estimated by amplification of reference gene primers within the assay. Sequence reads were collapsed and filtered to measure the absolute abundance of every unique TCRbeta CDR3 rearrangement. Productive Simpson clonality was computed per sample as the square root of Simpson's diversity index over productive rearrangements. Entries here come from immuneACCESS through TCRdb and include only in-frame sequences with V and J called. Some clones fail to appear in such tables; in the studies checked, an unresolved V gene covers under half of the shortfall, and the cause of the remainder is unknown. D and trimming were read from the DNA, whereas the V and J calls and clone size are those reported in that table. The sample table records more than 110,000 clones; more than 85% of these occur just once. The ten top clones hold less than 3% of the sample.

A distance of 9 bases separates the germline ends of V and J, which lose 4 bases and 0 bases respectively. The CDR3 runs 13 amino acids, cysteine and phenylalanine included. The retained sequence is limited to the CDR3, 39 bases, with the frame set at the first base. CDR1 and CDR2 were assigned from the germline V gene as SQVTM and ANQGSEA. The TCR comes from a man aged 60 to 75 with active or convalescent COVID-19. What was sequenced was peripheral blood. The chain links TRBV29-1 with TRBJ1-2; no confident D gene assignment can be made. The CDR3 protein is CSVVPRANYGYTF. The DNA sequence follows: TGCAGCGTTGTCCCCCGAGCTAACTATGGCTACACCTTC. With the portions outside the CDR3 filled from the reference TRBV29-1 and TRBJ1-2 genes, the complete variable region becomes SAVISQKPSRDICQRGTSLTIQCQVDSQVTMMFWYRQQPGQSLTLIATANQGSEATYESGFVIDKFPISRPNLTFSTLTVSNMSPEDSSIYLCSVVPRANYGYTFGSGTRLTVV.